Listed below are T cell receptor beta chains from one sample, sequenced in a study of T-cell reconstitution after alpha-beta-depleted transplantation in children. A single record per CDR3 protein comes from TCRdb applying MiXCR to the PCR reads. The sample consists of 490,000 or so distinct CDR3 sequences, about 12% of them appearing once. The sample here was PBMCs from the stem cell graft donor, taken from the stem cell graft. These receptors were obtained from a human donor who donated a stem cell graft to a child with combined immunodeficiency. Both conserved end residues are part of each CDR3. The D gene is left open where the match is weak. Only some rows state a clone size, as once, few, many or a class for expanded clones.

j_call: TRBJ2-2; d_call: TRBD2; v_call: TRBV29-1; clone_size: many; cdr3_nt: TGCAGCGTTGAAAGGACTAGTACCGGGGAGCTGTTTTTT; cdr3_aa: CSVERTSTGELFF
j_call: TRBJ2-7; d_call: TRBD1; v_call: TRBV30; clone_size: few; cdr3_nt: TGTGCCTGGAGTTCGGGGCGCAGGGGGACCTACGAGCAGTACTTC; cdr3_aa: CAWSSGRRGTYEQYF
j_call: TRBJ1-6; d_call: .; v_call: TRBV5-1; clone_size: .; cdr3_nt: TGCGCCAGCAGCGCGGAGACGCGGCGGGATTCACCCCTCCACTTT; cdr3_aa: CASSAETRRDSPLHF
j_call: TRBJ1-3; d_call: .; v_call: TRBV7-6; clone_size: .; cdr3_nt: TGTGCCAGCAGCTTAAGTCCCGGACACTCTGGAAACACCATATATTTT; cdr3_aa: CASSLSPGHSGNTIYF
j_call: TRBJ2-1; d_call: .; v_call: TRBV5-1; clone_size: few; cdr3_nt: TGCGCCAGCAGCTTGGACTCACCGAGTAACAATGAGCAGTTCTTC; cdr3_aa: CASSLDSPSNNEQFF
j_call: TRBJ2-1; d_call: TRBD1; v_call: TRBV11-3; clone_size: .; cdr3_nt: TGTGCCAGCAGTCCCATCAGGGGGAACTACAATGAGCAGTTCTTC; cdr3_aa: CASSPIRGNYNEQFF
j_call: TRBJ2-1; d_call: TRBD1; v_call: TRBV6-1; clone_size: few; cdr3_nt: TGTGCCAGCAGCGAGAGACCAGAGGGGGCCCTTGGGAATGAGCAGTTCTTC; cdr3_aa: CASSERPEGALGNEQFF
j_call: TRBJ2-7; d_call: TRBD1; v_call: TRBV5-1; clone_size: .; cdr3_nt: TGCGCCAGCAGCTTCGGGACAGGGTTAAACGAGCAGTACTTC; cdr3_aa: CASSFGTGLNEQYF
j_call: TRBJ2-3; d_call: .; v_call: TRBV3-1; clone_size: .; cdr3_nt: TGTGCCAGCAGCCCCTATTTCGGGTCCTTCACAGATACGCAGTATTTT; cdr3_aa: CASSPYFGSFTDTQYF
j_call: TRBJ2-1; d_call: .; v_call: TRBV24-1; clone_size: few; cdr3_nt: TGTGCCACCAGCCAAACAGGAGTCAACTACAATGAGCAGTTCTTC; cdr3_aa: CATSQTGVNYNEQFF
j_call: TRBJ2-5; d_call: TRBD1; v_call: TRBV24-1; clone_size: few; cdr3_nt: TGTGCCACCAGTGCCGGGACAGTTATACAAGAGACCCAGTACTTC; cdr3_aa: CATSAGTVIQETQYF
j_call: TRBJ2-3; d_call: TRBD2; v_call: TRBV5-4; clone_size: .; cdr3_nt: TGTGCCAGCCACAAAGGACTAGCCCGCACAGATACGCAGTATTTT; cdr3_aa: CASHKGLARTDTQYF
j_call: TRBJ2-2; d_call: .; v_call: TRBV5-1; clone_size: few; cdr3_nt: TGCGCCAGCAGCCACATCAGGATGGGGGCTGGCGTCGGGGAGCTGTTTTTT; cdr3_aa: CASSHIRMGAGVGELFF
j_call: TRBJ1-3; d_call: .; v_call: TRBV13; clone_size: .; cdr3_nt: TGTGCCAGCAGCGGGCAGCTCAGCTCTGGAAACACCATATATTTT; cdr3_aa: CASSGQLSSGNTIYF
j_call: TRBJ1-1; d_call: .; v_call: TRBV3-1; clone_size: many; cdr3_nt: TGTGCCAGCAGCCAAGACCGCGGCCGTACGGCTTTCTTT; cdr3_aa: CASSQDRGRTAFF
j_call: TRBJ1-2; d_call: .; v_call: TRBV30; clone_size: .; cdr3_nt: TGTGCCCTGGAATCGGCCAGGGACGGAATGTATGGCTACACCTTC; cdr3_aa: CALESARDGMYGYTF
j_call: TRBJ1-1; d_call: .; v_call: TRBV12-3/TRBV12-4; clone_size: many; cdr3_nt: TGTGCCAGCAGCTTAGGGTTGGCCACTGAAGCTTTCTTT; cdr3_aa: CASSLGLATEAFF
j_call: TRBJ2-7; d_call: .; v_call: TRBV9; clone_size: few; cdr3_nt: TGTGCCAGCAGCGTAGGGGCGCGAACCTACGAGCAGTACTTC; cdr3_aa: CASSVGARTYEQYF
j_call: TRBJ2-1; d_call: TRBD2; v_call: TRBV11-3; clone_size: .; cdr3_nt: TGTGCCAGCAGCTTGGATCCTAGCGGGATGGGCAATGAGCAGTTCTTC; cdr3_aa: CASSLDPSGMGNEQFF
j_call: TRBJ2-7; d_call: TRBD1; v_call: TRBV5-5; clone_size: few; cdr3_nt: TGTGCCAGCAGCTTGACAGGGGCCTCTACCAACGAGCAGTACTTC; cdr3_aa: CASSLTGASTNEQYF
j_call: TRBJ1-4; d_call: TRBD1; v_call: TRBV9; clone_size: .; cdr3_nt: TGTGCCAGCAGCTCGCAGGGGGAGAAATCAGGGGCTAATGAAAAACTGTTTTTT; cdr3_aa: CASSSQGEKSGANEKLFF
j_call: TRBJ1-4; d_call: TRBD1; v_call: TRBV6-2/TRBV6-3; clone_size: .; cdr3_nt: TGTGCCAGCAGTTACCCGGAGGGACAGGGGGATGAAAAACTGTTTTTT; cdr3_aa: CASSYPEGQGDEKLFF
j_call: TRBJ2-1; d_call: .; v_call: TRBV12-3/TRBV12-4; clone_size: .; cdr3_nt: TGTGCCAGCAGCTGGGCAGGGTTTCGAAATGAGCAGTTCTTC; cdr3_aa: CASSWAGFRNEQFF
j_call: TRBJ2-7; d_call: .; v_call: TRBV5-1; clone_size: .; cdr3_nt: TGCGCCAGCAGCTTGGAGGGCCGTAGGGACGAGCAGTACTTC; cdr3_aa: CASSLEGRRDEQYF